This T cell receptor beta chain was recovered during a study of T-cell reconstitution after alpha-beta-depleted transplantation in children. Whole-study results and caveats: At one year after transplant, newly produced T cells mostly accounted for T-cell counts and diversity. From surviving recipient T cells and thymic progenitors came the high day-60 TCRbeta diversity observed in some patients. Several hundred expanded graft clones reportedly supplied alpha-beta T cells about two months after transplant.

Unique molecular identifiers were incorporated when the TCRbeta library was constructed. TCRdb processed the PCR reads anew with MiXCR; each CDR3 protein has one entry. The sample lists 250,000 or so distinct CDR3 sequences, 6.5% to 9% occurring once. The CDR3 length is 11 residues. The germline gives CDR1 KGHDR, CDR2 SFDVKD. V was clipped by 1 base and J by 6 bases, with 0 bases between them. At least ten counts were recorded for this clonotype. No antigen is known for it. The source of this sequence is a male patient under 18 who had a stem cell transplant for acute lymphoblastic leukemia, so the T cells may come from the graft donor. Sequencing used PBMCs, mostly from graft donor cells, obtained 180 days after TCRalphabeta/CD19-depleted stem cell transplant. The chain couples TRBV24-1 to TRBJ2-1; D ambiguous. CDR3 nucleotides: TGTGCCACCAGTGATTTCAATGAGCAGTTCTTC. Encoded protein: CATSDFNEQFF.